This TCR beta chain appears in the sequencing data of a study of regulatory T cells in long-lasting Graves disease (dated by TCRdb to the early 2020s). In terms of the full investigation: In the newly diagnosed Graves' disease group, patients had been taking antithyroid drugs for less than 3 months. The study was conducted in China and was registered as a clinical trial. Persistent Graves' disease patients were compared with newly diagnosed Graves' disease patients by peripheral blood TCR sequencing and RNA sequencing. A total of about 33 samples underwent TCR sequencing: some 13 from persistent and around 20 from newly diagnosed Graves' disease patients.

Summary of the overall study and its limitations: Compared with newly diagnosed patients, patients with persistent Graves' disease had lower TCR Shannon entropy and fewer highly expanded clones, which suggests clonal expansion. Preferential use of TRBV28, TRBJ1-2 and TRBJ2-5 was observed in persistent disease, whereas TRBV20-1 and TRBJ2-1 were favored in newly diagnosed disease. Sequencing and analysis were limited to the TCR beta chain. The authors noted that the small sample size was a limitation that may lower accuracy. Persistent patients shared more public clonotypes among themselves (around 2,800) than newly diagnosed patients did (roughly 920). Because the primary lesion, thyroid tissue, could not be accessed, the study looked at peripheral blood alone.

Libraries were prepared through multiplex PCR. The instrument given in TCRdb is Illumina HiSeq 4000. CDR3 regions were amplified by Arm-PCR with iRepertoire HTBI primers to construct TCR beta libraries. Before sequencing, the PCR products went through gel purification. The authors processed their data as follows. A total of fewer than 65 TRBV and approximately 15 TRBJ segments were identified across samples and were used for gene usage analysis of CDR3 amino acid clonotypes. COPE and FqMerger were used to merge the filtered high-quality paired reads into contigs. Contigs were aligned with BLAST to IMGT TRBV, TRBD and TRBJ reference genes, and CDR3 was defined per IMGT. Highly expanded clones were defined as clonotypes with a frequency above 0.1%. Shannon entropy was used to measure repertoire diversity, and the Gini coefficient was used to measure V-J evenness. A clonotype was considered public if more than one individual shared it. TCRdb reprocessed the public reads (quality trimming at Q25 with fastp, clone calling with MiXCR) and kept in-frame beta chains. Every distinct CDR3 protein forms one entry, paired with its most common genes and DNA. The V and J calls were not made by the authors but by TCRdb's processing. In this sample the table shows about 440,000 distinct CDR3 sequences, about a sixth of which occur a single time. The ten largest clonotypes hold about a quarter of the sample.

The CDR3 runs 17 amino acids, cysteine and phenylalanine included. CDR3 DNA only is kept here, 51 bases in frame from base 1. In the germline V gene, CDR1 corresponds to SGHTA and CDR2 to FQGNSA. Deletion took 1 base off V and 2 bases off J, with a span of 16 bases between the germline ends. The sample's time point label, in plain terms: newly diagnosed GD, antithyroid drugs for less than 3 months. For both TCR sequencing and RNA sequencing, RNA was extracted from PBMCs using TRIzol. Graves' disease was diagnosed according to American Thyroid Association guidelines. Patients were recruited from an endocrinology department in Xi'an, China. Each patient gave approximately 10 milliliters of peripheral blood, collected in an EDTA anticoagulant tube. Ficoll Paque Plus density gradient separation was used to isolate PBMCs, and no further T cell sorting was performed. RNA quality was checked with an Agilent 2100 Bioanalyzer and agarose gel, and concentration with a NanoDrop 2000.

This clonotype was seen repeatedly, ten times or more. Its antigen has not been determined. No much larger clone is present one base from it, and per-base qualities are unavailable. These data are also associated with another study on T cells in Graves' hyperthyroidism and ophthalmopathy. Drawing on the second study: Stable Graves' hyperthyroidism was defined as the absence of progression to ophthalmopathy over 18 months of follow-up. Hyperthyroidism patients were newly diagnosed, with disease duration under 2 months, and aged 18 to 65 years. The study excluded patients with uncontrolled infections, other autoimmune diseases, pregnancy or lactation. Diagnoses relied on clinical symptoms, serum thyroxine and TRAb, thyroid ultrasound and orbital computed tomography. A first-round RT-PCR of the TCR CDR3 used the HTBI primer set with the Qiagen OneStep RT-PCR kit. Most expanded thyroid clonotypes (frequency above 0.001) were also detected in blood, a finding suggesting that blood repertoires may reflect thyroid immune responses. A model built on a 13 V-J signature distinguished ophthalmopathy from stable hyperthyroidism, reaching 87.88% sensitivity and about 81% specificity in cross-validation and 80%/75% in testing. In validation, the model predicted progression to ophthalmopathy a median of roughly 6.1 months before onset, with roughly 68% sensitivity and almost 75% specificity. A discovery cohort of around 100 patients, roughly 45 with Graves' ophthalmopathy and 55 to 60 with stable Graves' hyperthyroidism, was used to find distinguishing TCR V-J signatures. Prospective prediction of ophthalmopathy was tested in an independent validation cohort consisting of roughly 19 hyperthyroidism patients and about 17 patients who later progressed to ophthalmopathy. The roughly 91 discovery patients were randomly divided into training and test sets at a 7:3 ratio. In addition, the study compared T-cell repertoires in thyroid tissue and in blood from a handful of Graves' hyperthyroidism patients. After sampling, hyperthyroidism patients received methimazole starting at 30 mg daily, and ophthalmopathy patients received high-dose intravenous methylprednisolone. Libraries were constructed in a second round of multiplex PCR, after which size selection and purification were performed. Libraries were sequenced paired-end with 100 bp reads on an Illumina HiSeq2000. SOAPnuke was used to process the raw data, with reads discarded if the reads contained adapters or uncalled bases, had a mean Phred below 15, or lacked an exact constant-primer or identifier match. High-quality paired reads were merged with COPE v1.2.5, and unique nucleotide sequences were defined as clonotypes. MiTCR v1.1 was used to align clonotypes to the IMGT TRBV, TRBD and TRBJ reference segments. The analysis was restricted to V-J combinations with a frequency above 0.0001, which together covered 99% to 99.2% of the repertoires. The TCS score was defined as F50 (clonal expansion) divided by E x V (chaos), with BLOSUM62-based TCRdist calculated between CDR3 peptides within each V-J. Welch's t-statistics and random forest reduced fewer than 600 V-J features to 10 to 15, which were used in a naive Bayes classifier (R e1071). Sample size was not statistically predetermined, and blinding of investigators to group allocation was not performed. According to the paper, TCR Vbeta CDR3 sequencing was carried out on over 130 peripheral blood samples, which came from over 40 ophthalmopathy, around 74 hyperthyroidism and approximately 17 progressor patients.

The receptor's source is a woman aged 18-29 years with Graves disease. Donor details come from another sample of the same person, matched by shared clones. The chain was built from TRBV7-2 and TRBJ2-3, with the D gene not confidently named. This specimen was peripheral blood mononuclear cells (PBMCs), taken at new diagnosis, from a patient treated with antithyroid drugs. The CDR3 protein: CASSLGWPTINTDTQYF. The nucleotide sequence is TGTGCCAGCAGCTTAGGATGGCCTACTATAAACACAGATACGCAGTATTTT.